Shown below are 18 T cell receptor beta chains from a single sample sequenced in a study of cytomegalovirus exposure and HLA in healthy donors. It was with 60 Vbeta and 13 Jbeta primers that the PCR ran. Assay: immunoSEQ multiplex PCR; the TCRdb copy retains only in-frame clones and omits some. The data hold about 150,000 clones, with 70% to 80% observed a single time. The specimen sequenced was PBMCs. All receptors come from a human donor in good health.

The V call is TRBV10-2, the J call TRBJ2-1; 9 nucleotides match TRBD1. Losses at the gene ends were 5 bases for V and 4 bases for J; bases not matched to a gene: 6. The CDR3 is 15 amino acids. The germline gives CDR1 WSHSY, CDR2 SAAADI. CDR3 in amino acids: CASSTGTGRYNEQFF. The CDR3 DNA reads as TGCGCCAGCAGTACCGGGACAGGGAGATACAATGAGCAGTTCTTC.

This clone was recorded only once. CDR3: CASSQGTFYNEQFF. The CDR3 region has the DNA TGTGCCAGCAGCCAAGGGACATTCTACAATGAGCAGTTCTTC. V and J are TRBV7-2 and TRBJ2-1, with D maybe TRBD1 (6 bases). V was trimmed by 5 bases and J by 3 bases, leaving 11 bases between them. There are 14 residues in the CDR3. CDR1 SGHTA and CDR2 FQGNSA come from the germline V gene.

This clone has only one observation. The chain carries TRBV9 and TRBJ2-3, with 8 nucleotides matching TRBD2. The V gene end was trimmed by 3 bases and the J gene end by 2 bases; junction bases not matched to a gene: 8. This CDR3 is built from 16 residues. Per the germline V gene, CDR1 is SGDLS and CDR2 is YYNGEE. In DNA, the CDR3 is TGTGCCAGCAGCGCCGGGGGGGACTCGGCCACAGATACGCAGTATTTT. Amino acids: CASSAGGDSATDTQYF.

The chain is built from TRBV5-4 and TRBJ2-3; 12 bases line up with TRBD2. CDR1 is SGHNT and CDR2 is YYREEE in the germline V gene (reference sequence). The CDR3 is 15 residues long. V shed 2 bases, J shed 6 bases, and the junction held 4 bases outside the gene matches. The CDR3 reads CASSLRTSGKDTQYF. In nucleotides, the CDR3 is TGTGCCAGCAGCTTAAGGACTAGCGGGAAGGATACGCAGTATTTT.

For this clone: Its ends do not fully match the called genes, so a read error is possible. The CDR3 region is CASSYSTDRDRNEQFF. The CDR3 DNA reads as TGTGCCAGCAGCTACTCCACCGACAGGGATAGGAATGAGCAGTTCTTC. The rearrangement uses TRBV6-5 and TRBJ2-1; 7 bases map to TRBD1. Germline CDR1 reads MNHEY; CDR2 reads SVGAGI. This CDR3 comprises 16 residues.

This clone was seen only a few times. This rearrangement joins TRBV29-1 to TRBJ2-1; 10 bases match TRBD2. Germline assignment: CDR1 SQVTM and CDR2 ANQGSEA. The length of the CDR3 is 15 residues. V lost 6 bases, J lost 0 bases, and 5 bases stayed unmatched. The CDR3 region is CSVDPSGSSYNEQFF. CDR3 DNA: TGCAGCGTAGACCCTAGCGGGAGCTCCTACAATGAGCAGTTCTTC.

The rearrangement uses TRBV14 and TRBJ1-1; TRBD1 might be the D (5 bases). V lost 1 base, J lost 3 bases, and 12 bases lay in between. The germline CDR1 and CDR2 sequences are SGHDN and FVKESK. The CDR3 length is 15 residues. The CDR3 spells CASSQVVGLYTEAFF. In nucleotides, the CDR3 is TGTGCCAGCAGCCAAGTTGTGGGACTCTACACTGAAGCTTTCTTT.

A single count supports this clone. The genes are TRBV5-6 and TRBJ2-3; D perhaps matches TRBD2 (5 bases). The V end lost 1 base, the J end lost 2 bases, and 11 bases lay between the germline ends. The CDR3 is 15 residues long. Germline-derived CDR1 and CDR2 are SGHDT and YYEEEE. The CDR3 DNA reads TGTGCCAGCAGCTTGCTCGGGGTAAACACAGATACGCAGTATTTT. Translated, it gives CASSLLGVNTDTQYF.

J is TRBJ1-5 and V is TRBV7-2; TRBD1 is a possible D gene (5 bases). The CDR3 contains 15 residues. Germline values: CDR1 SGHTA, CDR2 FQGNSA. V was shortened by 1 base and J by 6 bases, with 13 bases between the two germline ends. The CDR3 DNA follows: TGTGCCAGCAGCTTAGTTTCTTGGGGCGGTCAGCCCCAGCATTTT. Protein product: CASSLVSWGGQPQHF.

The rearrangement joins TRBV5-4 to TRBJ2-7; D may be TRBD2 (6 bases). The CDR3 sequence is 14 residues long. V gave up 2 bases and J gave up 6 bases, with 15 bases separating them. Germline V gene sequence: CDR1 SGHNT, CDR2 YYREEE (reference sequence). CDR3 sequence reads: CASSFAGRSGEQYF. The CDR3 nucleotides are TGTGCCAGCAGCTTTGCGGGAAGATCAGGCGAGCAGTACTTC.

The rearrangement uses TRBV10-1 and TRBJ2-3; perhaps TRBD2 as D (5 bases). Germline V gene sequence: CDR1 WNHNN, CDR2 SYGVQD (reference sequence). The CDR3 length is 15 residues. V lost 6 bases to trimming and J lost 1 base, with 14 bases between them. The CDR3 DNA sequence: TGCGCCAGCAGCCACGAGGGTAAACGCACAGATACGCAGTATTTT. Its translation is CASSHEGKRTDTQYF.

The rearrangement joins TRBV5-4 to TRBJ2-2, with 8 bases aligning to TRBD2. Looked up from germline, CDR1 is SGHNT and CDR2 is YYREEE (reference sequence). The length of the CDR3 is 15 residues. V lost 4 bases, J lost 4 bases, and 6 bases stayed unmatched. CDR3 in amino acids: CASSGLAGSTGELFF. CDR3 in DNA: TGTGCCAGCAGCGGATTAGCGGGAAGCACCGGGGAGCTGTTTTTT.

The chain links TRBV9 to TRBJ2-3; 8 bases fit TRBD2. J was trimmed by 4 bases and V by 2 bases; bases with no gene match: 6. CDR1 SGDLS and CDR2 YYNGEE come from the germline V gene. The CDR3 is 15 residues long. This CDR3 is CASSVSGRASDTQYF. CDR3 DNA: TGTGCCAGCAGCGTTTCCGGGAGGGCCTCAGATACGCAGTATTTT.

The genes are TRBV5-3 and TRBJ1-2, with 10 bases identical to TRBD1. TRBV5-3 is placed among ORFs of uncertain function. Losses at the gene ends were 4 bases for V and 6 bases for J; bases not matched to a gene: 15. The CDR3 loop spans 17 amino acids. The CDR3 here is CARSPGTGAPRSHGYTF. In DNA form, the CDR3 reads TGTGCCAGAAGCCCCGGGACAGGGGCCCCTAGGTCCCATGGCTACACCTTC.

The genes are TRBV7-2 and TRBJ1-1, with 8 bases identical to TRBD1. J gave up 6 bases and V 3 bases, and 6 bases lay outside the gene matches. CDR1 and CDR2 (germline): SGHTA, FQGNSA. CDR3 length equals 14 residues. The CDR3 region is CASSLTGALPEAFF. For the CDR3, the DNA is TGTGCCAGCAGCTTGACAGGGGCGTTACCTGAAGCTTTCTTT.

The J gene is TRBJ1-1, the V gene TRBV19; 11 nucleotides agree with TRBD1. Germline lookup yields CDR1 LNHDA and CDR2 SQIVND (reference sequence). The ends lost 5 bases at V and 5 bases at J; junction bases unmatched: 7. The CDR3 consists of 15 residues. The CDR3 loop reads CASSPPGQGATEAFF. CDR3 DNA: TGTGCCAGTAGTCCCCCAGGACAGGGGGCTACTGAAGCTTTCTTT.

CDR3 in amino acids: CASSAGRQNTEAFF. DNA of the CDR3: TGTGCCAGCAGTGCGGGACGGCAGAACACTGAAGCTTTCTTT. V and J are TRBV7-8 and TRBJ1-1, with a weak D call TRBD1 (5 bases). V was cut by 6 bases and J by 1 base, with 12 bases left in between. This CDR3 is 14 amino acids long. In germline, CDR1 is SGHVS, CDR2 FQNEAQ.

The chain uses TRBV15 and TRBJ1-1; unclear D gene. V gave up 0 bases and J gave up 7 bases, with 12 bases separating them. Germline CDR1 is LNHNV and CDR2 is YYDKDF (reference sequence). The CDR3 contains 14 residues. As DNA, the CDR3 is TGTGCCACCAGCAGAGAAAGAGGCGGCTTTGAAGCTTTCTTT. Translation gives CATSRERGGFEAFF.